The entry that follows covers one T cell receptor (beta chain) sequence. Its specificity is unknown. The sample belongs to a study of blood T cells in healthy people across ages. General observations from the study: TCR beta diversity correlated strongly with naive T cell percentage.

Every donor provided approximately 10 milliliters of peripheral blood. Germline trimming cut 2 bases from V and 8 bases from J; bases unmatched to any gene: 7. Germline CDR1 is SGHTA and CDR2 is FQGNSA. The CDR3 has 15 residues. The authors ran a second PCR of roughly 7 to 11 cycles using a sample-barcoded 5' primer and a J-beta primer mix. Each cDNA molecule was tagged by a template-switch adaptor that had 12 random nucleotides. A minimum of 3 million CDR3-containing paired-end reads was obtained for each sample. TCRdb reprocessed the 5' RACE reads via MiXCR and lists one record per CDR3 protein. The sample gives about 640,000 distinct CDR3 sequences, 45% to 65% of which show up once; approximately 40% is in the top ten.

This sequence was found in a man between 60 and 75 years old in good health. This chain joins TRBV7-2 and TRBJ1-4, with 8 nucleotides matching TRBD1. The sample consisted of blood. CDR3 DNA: TGTGCCAGCAGCTTATCTTCCACAGGGGGAGAAAAACTGTTTTTT. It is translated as CASSLSSTGGEKLFF. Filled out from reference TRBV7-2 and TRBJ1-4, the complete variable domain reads GAGVSQSPSNKVTEKGKDVELRCDPISGHTALYWYRQSLGQGLEFLIYFQGNSAPDKSGLPSDRFSAERTGGSVSTLTIQRTQQEDSAVYLCASSLSSTGGEKLFFGSGTQLSVL.